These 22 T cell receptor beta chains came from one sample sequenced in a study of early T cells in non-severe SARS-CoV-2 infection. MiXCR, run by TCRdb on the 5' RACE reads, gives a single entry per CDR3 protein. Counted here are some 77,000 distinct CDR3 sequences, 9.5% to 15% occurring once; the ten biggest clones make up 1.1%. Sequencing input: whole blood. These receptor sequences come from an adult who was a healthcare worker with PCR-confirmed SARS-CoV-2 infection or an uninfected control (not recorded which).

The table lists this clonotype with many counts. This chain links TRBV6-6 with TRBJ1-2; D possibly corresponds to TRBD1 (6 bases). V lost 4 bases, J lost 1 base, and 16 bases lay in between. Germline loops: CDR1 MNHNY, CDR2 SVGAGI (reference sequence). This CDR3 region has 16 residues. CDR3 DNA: TGTGCCAGCAGTTCCCCGAGCCAGGACAGTAACTATGGCTACACCTTC. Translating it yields CASSSPSQDSNYGYTF.

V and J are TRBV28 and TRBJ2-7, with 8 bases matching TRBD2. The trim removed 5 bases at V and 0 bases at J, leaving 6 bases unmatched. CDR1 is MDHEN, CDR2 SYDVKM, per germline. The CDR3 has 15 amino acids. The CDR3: CASSAPGTSSYEQYF. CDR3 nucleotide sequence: TGTGCCAGCAGTGCCCCCGGGACTAGCTCCTACGAGCAGTACTTC.

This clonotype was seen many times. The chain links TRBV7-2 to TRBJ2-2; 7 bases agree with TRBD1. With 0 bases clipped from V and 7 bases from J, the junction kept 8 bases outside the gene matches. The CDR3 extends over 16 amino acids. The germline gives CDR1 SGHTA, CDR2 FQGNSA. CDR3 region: CASSLAWAGGGGELFF. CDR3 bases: TGTGCCAGCAGCTTAGCCTGGGCAGGGGGTGGCGGGGAGCTGTTTTTT.

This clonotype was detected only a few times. CDR3 loop: CASSLTEFYNEQFF. CDR3 DNA sequence: TGTGCCAGCAGCTTAACCGAATTCTACAATGAGCAGTTCTTC. This chain links TRBV7-2 with TRBJ2-1; D remains unclear. Germline assignment: CDR1 SGHTA and CDR2 FQGNSA. V shed 2 bases and J shed 3 bases, with 8 bases lying between them. This CDR3 is 14 amino acids long.

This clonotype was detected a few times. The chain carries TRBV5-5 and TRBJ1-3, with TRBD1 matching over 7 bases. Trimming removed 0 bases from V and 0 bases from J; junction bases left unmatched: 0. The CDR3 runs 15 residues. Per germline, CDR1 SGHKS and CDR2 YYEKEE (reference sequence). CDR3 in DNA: TGTGCCAGCAGCTTGGGGGACAGCTCTGGAAACACCATATATTTT. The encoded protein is CASSLGDSSGNTIYF.

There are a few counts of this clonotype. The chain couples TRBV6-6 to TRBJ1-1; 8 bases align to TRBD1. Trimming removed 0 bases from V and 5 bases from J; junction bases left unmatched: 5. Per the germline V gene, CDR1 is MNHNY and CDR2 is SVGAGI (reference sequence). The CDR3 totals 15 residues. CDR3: CASSYSGTGQTEAFF. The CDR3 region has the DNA TGTGCCAGCAGTTACTCGGGGACAGGACAGACTGAAGCTTTCTTT.

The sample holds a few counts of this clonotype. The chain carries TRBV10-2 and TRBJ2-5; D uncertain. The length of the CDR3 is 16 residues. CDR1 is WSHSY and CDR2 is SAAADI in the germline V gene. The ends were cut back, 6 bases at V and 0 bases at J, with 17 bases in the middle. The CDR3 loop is CASSERDRTYQETQYF. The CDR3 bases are TGCGCCAGCAGCGAGCGCGACCGGACGTACCAAGAGACCCAGTACTTC.

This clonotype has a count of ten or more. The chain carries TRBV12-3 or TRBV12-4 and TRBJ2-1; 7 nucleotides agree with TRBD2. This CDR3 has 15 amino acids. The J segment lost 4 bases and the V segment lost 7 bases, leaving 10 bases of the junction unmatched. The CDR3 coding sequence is TGTGCCAGCAACCGGGGAGGGCCGGATTACAATGAGCAGTTCTTC. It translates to CASNRGGPDYNEQFF.

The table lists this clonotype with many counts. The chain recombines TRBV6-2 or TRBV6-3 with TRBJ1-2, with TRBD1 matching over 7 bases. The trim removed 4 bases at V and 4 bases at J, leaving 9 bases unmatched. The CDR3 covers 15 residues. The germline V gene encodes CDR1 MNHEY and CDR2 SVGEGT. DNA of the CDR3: TGTGCCAGCAGTTCCTCGGGACAGCCCCCCTATGGCTACACCTTC. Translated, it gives CASSSSGQPPYGYTF.

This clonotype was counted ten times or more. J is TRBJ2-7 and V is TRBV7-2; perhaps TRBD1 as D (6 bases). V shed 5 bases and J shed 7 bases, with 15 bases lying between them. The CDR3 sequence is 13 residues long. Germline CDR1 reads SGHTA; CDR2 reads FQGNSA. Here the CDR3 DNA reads TGTGCCAGCAGCCCGGGACACGCGAGAGAGCAGTACTTC. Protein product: CASSPGHAREQYF.

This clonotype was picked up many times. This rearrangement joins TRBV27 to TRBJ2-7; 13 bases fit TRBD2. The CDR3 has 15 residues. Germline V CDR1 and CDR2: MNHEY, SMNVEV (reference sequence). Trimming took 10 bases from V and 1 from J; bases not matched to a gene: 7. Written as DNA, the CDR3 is TGTGCCACGCGGACTAGCGGGAGTTGGTCCTACGAGCAGTACTTC. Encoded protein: CATRTSGSWSYEQYF.

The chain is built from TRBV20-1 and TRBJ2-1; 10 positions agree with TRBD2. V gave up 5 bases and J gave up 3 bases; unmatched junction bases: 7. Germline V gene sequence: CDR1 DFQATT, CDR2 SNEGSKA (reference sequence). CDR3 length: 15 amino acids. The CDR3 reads CSAPKGLADYNEQFF. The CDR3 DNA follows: TGCAGTGCTCCAAAAGGACTAGCGGACTACAATGAGCAGTTCTTC.

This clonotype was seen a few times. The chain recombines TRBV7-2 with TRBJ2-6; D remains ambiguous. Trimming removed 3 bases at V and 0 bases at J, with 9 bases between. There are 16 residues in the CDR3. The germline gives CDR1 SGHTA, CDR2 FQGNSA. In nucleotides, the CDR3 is TGTGCCAGCAGCTTTGCGGCCGGCTCTGGGGCCAACGTCCTGACTTTC. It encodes CASSFAAGSGANVLTF.

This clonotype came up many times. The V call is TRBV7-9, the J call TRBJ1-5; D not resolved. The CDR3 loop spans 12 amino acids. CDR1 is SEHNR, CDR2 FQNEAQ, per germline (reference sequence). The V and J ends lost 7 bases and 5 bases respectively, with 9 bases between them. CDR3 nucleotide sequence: TGTGCCAGCACCCTAGGCGATCAGCCCCAGCATTTT. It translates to CASTLGDQPQHF.

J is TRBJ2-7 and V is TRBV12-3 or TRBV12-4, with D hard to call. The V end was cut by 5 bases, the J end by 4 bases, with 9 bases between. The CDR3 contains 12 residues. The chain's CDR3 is CASSQNLYEQYF. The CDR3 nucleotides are TGTGCCAGCAGTCAGAATCTTTACGAGCAGTACTTC.

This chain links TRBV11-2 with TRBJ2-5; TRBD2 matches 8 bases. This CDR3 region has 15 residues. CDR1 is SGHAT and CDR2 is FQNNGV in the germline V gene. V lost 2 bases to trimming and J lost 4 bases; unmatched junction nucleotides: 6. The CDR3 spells CASSLKAGDGETQYF. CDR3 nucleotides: TGTGCCAGCAGCTTAAAAGCGGGAGATGGAGAGACCCAGTACTTC.

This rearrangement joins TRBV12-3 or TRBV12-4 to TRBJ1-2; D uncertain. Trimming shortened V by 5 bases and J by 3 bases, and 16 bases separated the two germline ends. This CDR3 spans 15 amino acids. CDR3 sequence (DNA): TGTGCCAGCAGTCCTGCTGGGCGAGCGGACTATGGCTACACCTTC. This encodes CASSPAGRADYGYTF.

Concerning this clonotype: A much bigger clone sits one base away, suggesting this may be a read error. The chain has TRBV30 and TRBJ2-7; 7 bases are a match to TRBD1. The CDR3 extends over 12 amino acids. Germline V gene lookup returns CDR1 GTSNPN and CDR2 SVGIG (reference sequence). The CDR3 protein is CTWVTGTREQYF. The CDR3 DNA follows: TGTACCTGGGTGACAGGGACCCGCGAGCAGTACTTC. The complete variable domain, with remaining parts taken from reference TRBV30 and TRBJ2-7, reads SQTIHQWPATLVQPVGSPLSLECTVEGTSNPNLYWYRQAAGRGLQLLFYSVGIGQISSEVPQNLSASRPQDRQFILSSKKLLLSDSGFYLCTWVTGTREQYFGPGTRLTVT.

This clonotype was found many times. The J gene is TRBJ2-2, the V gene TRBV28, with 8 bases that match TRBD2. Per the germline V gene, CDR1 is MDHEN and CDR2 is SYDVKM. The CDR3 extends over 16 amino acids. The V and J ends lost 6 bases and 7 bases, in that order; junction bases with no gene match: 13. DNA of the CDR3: TGTGCCAGCAGACGATACGGTAGCGGGACTGGCGGGGAGCTGTTTTTT. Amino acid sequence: CASRRYGSGTGGELFF.

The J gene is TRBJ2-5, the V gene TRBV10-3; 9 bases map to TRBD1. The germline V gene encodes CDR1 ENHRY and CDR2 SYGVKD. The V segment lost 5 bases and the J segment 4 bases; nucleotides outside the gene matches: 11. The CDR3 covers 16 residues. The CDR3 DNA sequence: TGTGCCATCAGTTCCGGGACAGGGAGGAATGGAGAGACCCAGTACTTC. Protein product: CAISSGTGRNGETQYF.

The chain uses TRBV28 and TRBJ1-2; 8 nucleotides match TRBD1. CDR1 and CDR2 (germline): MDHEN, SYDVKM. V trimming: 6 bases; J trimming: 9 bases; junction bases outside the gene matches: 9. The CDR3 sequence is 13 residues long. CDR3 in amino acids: CASRQTGALSYTF. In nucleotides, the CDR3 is TGTGCCAGCAGACAGACAGGGGCCTTGAGCTACACCTTC.

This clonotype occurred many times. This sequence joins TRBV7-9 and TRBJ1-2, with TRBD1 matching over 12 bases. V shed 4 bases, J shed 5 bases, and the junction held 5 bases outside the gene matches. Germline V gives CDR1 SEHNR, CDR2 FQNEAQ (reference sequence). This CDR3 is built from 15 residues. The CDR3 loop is CASSSGTGGVYGYTF. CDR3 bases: TGTGCCAGCAGCTCCGGGACAGGGGGCGTTTATGGCTACACCTTC.